Listed below are T cell receptor beta chains from one sample, sequenced in a study of blood T cell repertoires in COVID-19. Data came from immunoSEQ multiplex PCR; TCRdb stores just in-frame clones and leaves some out. This table holds under 200,000 clones, 86% found once. Input material: peripheral blood. The origin of the receptors is a man between 70 and 80 years old with acute or convalescent COVID-19. The CDR3 runs from the conserved cysteine through the conserved F or W. Fields, in order: clone size, V gene, J gene, D gene, CDR3 protein, CDR3 DNA. D genes are given only for firm matches. The listing skips clone size in some rows; elsewhere it reads once, few, many or a size class.

>.|TRBV7-3|TRBJ1-3|.
CASSLKGHLNPGNTIYF
TGTGCCAGCAGCTTAAAAGGACATCTTAACCCTGGAAACACCATATATTTT
>.|TRBV18|TRBJ1-1|.
CASSPGGGWDAFF
TGTGCCAGCTCCCCCGGGGGGGGCTGGGATGCTTTCTTT
>.|TRBV11-2|TRBJ2-2|.
CASSPDPGQNTGELFF
TGTGCCAGCAGCCCGGACCCGGGACAGAACACCGGGGAGCTGTTTTTT
>once|TRBV28|TRBJ2-7|.
CASRSTGTGNSYEQYF
TGTGCCAGCAGGTCAACCGGGACTGGAAACTCCTACGAGCAGTACTTC
>.|TRBV4-1|TRBJ2-1|TRBD2
CATQGNIAGGPQYNEQFF
TGCGCCACCCAGGGAAATATAGCGGGGGGGCCCCAATACAATGAGCAGTTCTTC
>.|TRBV5-1|TRBJ1-6|.
CASSLDTSSYNSPLHF
TGCGCCAGCAGCTTGGATACAAGCTCCTATAATTCACCCCTCCACTTT
>.|TRBV27|TRBJ1-4|TRBD1
CASSQRQGNGEKLFF
TGTGCCAGCAGTCAACGACAGGGGAATGGAGAAAAACTGTTTTTT
>.|TRBV5-5|TRBJ2-7|TRBD2
CASIGGTSGSSYEQYF
TGTGCCAGCATCGGGGGGACTAGCGGGAGCTCCTACGAGCAGTACTTC
>.|TRBV12-3/TRBV12-4|TRBJ1-5|TRBD1
CASSLTGNQPQHF
TGTGCCAGCAGCTTGACAGGGAATCAGCCCCAGCATTTT
>.|TRBV5-1|TRBJ2-5|TRBD2
CASSPRGGDETQYF
TGCGCCAGCAGCCCGCGGGGGGGCGATGAGACCCAGTACTTC
>.|TRBV4-3|TRBJ2-3|.
CASSQDGVGGGTDTQYF
TGCGCCAGCAGCCAAGATGGCGTAGGCGGGGGCACAGATACGCAGTATTTT
>.|TRBV2|TRBJ1-1|.
CATHTRGLNTEAFF
TGTGCCACCCATACCAGGGGCTTGAACACTGAAGCTTTCTTT
>.|TRBV5-1|TRBJ2-3|TRBD2
CASRGLAGGITDTQYF
TGCGCCAGCAGGGGACTAGCGGGAGGGATAACAGATACGCAGTATTTT
>.|TRBV7-8|TRBJ1-5|TRBD1
CASSSDRASNQPQHF
TGTGCCAGCAGTTCCGACAGGGCGAGCAATCAGCCCCAGCATTTT
>.|TRBV7-2|TRBJ2-5|TRBD2
CASSLSWASGVQETQYF
TGTGCCAGCAGCTTAAGCTGGGCTAGCGGAGTCCAAGAGACCCAGTACTTC
>.|TRBV7-2|TRBJ2-3|TRBD2
CASRSPGGGKDTQYF
TGTGCCAGCAGATCCCCGGGAGGAGGCAAGGATACGCAGTATTTT
>.|TRBV4-3|TRBJ2-7|.
CASSQDRNRFPYEQYF
TGCGCCAGCAGCCAAGATCGGAACAGGTTCCCCTACGAGCAGTACTTC
>.|TRBV12-3/TRBV12-4|TRBJ1-1|.
CASSSLGDTEAFF
TGTGCCAGCAGCTCCTTAGGGGACACTGAAGCTTTCTTT
>.|TRBV27|TRBJ2-5|TRBD2
CASSLRLAGGQETQYF
TGTGCCAGCAGTCTTAGACTAGCGGGGGGGCAAGAGACCCAGTACTTC
>.|TRBV5-1|TRBJ2-1|TRBD1
CASSFRQGAHNEQFF
TGCGCCAGCAGCTTCCGCCAGGGGGCCCACAATGAGCAGTTCTTC
>.|TRBV7-9|TRBJ1-1|TRBD1
CASSSGQGFFSNTEAFF
TGTGCCAGCAGCTCCGGACAGGGCTTTTTCTCGAACACTGAAGCTTTCTTT
>.|TRBV5-4|TRBJ2-1|TRBD2
CASSLTSGAYNEQFF
TGTGCCAGCAGTTTGACTAGCGGGGCTTACAATGAGCAGTTCTTC
>.|TRBV5-4|TRBJ1-6|TRBD1
CASSRDRVNSPLHF
TGTGCCAGCAGCCGGGACAGGGTAAATTCACCCCTCCACTTT
>.|TRBV9|TRBJ2-1|TRBD2
CASSVDSGGALREQFF
TGTGCCAGCAGCGTAGATAGCGGGGGAGCATTGCGGGAGCAGTTCTTC
>.|TRBV18|TRBJ1-4|.
CASSLGGTGEKLFF
TGTGCCAGCTCACTCGGGGGAACGGGGGAAAAACTGTTTTTT
>.|TRBV7-3|TRBJ1-2|TRBD1
CASSLGQGESYTF
TGTGCCAGCAGCCTTGGACAGGGGGAGAGCTACACCTTC
>.|TRBV7-9|TRBJ1-1|.
CASSLGATGAFF
TGTGCCAGCAGCTTAGGCGCGACGGGGGCTTTCTTT
>.|TRBV6-2/TRBV6-3|TRBJ2-1|TRBD2
CASSSWTSGGANEQFF
TGTGCCAGCAGTTCCTGGACTAGCGGGGGGGCCAATGAGCAGTTCTTC
>.|TRBV5-4|TRBJ1-1|.
CASSLGHTNTEAFF
TGTGCCAGCAGCTTAGGACACACGAACACTGAAGCTTTCTTT
>few|TRBV19|TRBJ1-5|.
CASSIEAIQPQHF
TGTGCCAGTAGTATAGAGGCCATACAGCCCCAGCATTTT
>.|TRBV7-2|TRBJ1-6|.
CASSFQGDSPLHF
TGTGCCAGCAGCTTCCAGGGTGATTCACCCCTCCACTTT
>.|TRBV6-5|TRBJ1-5|.
CASSTGGGQPQHF
TGTGCCAGCAGCACGGGGGGAGGTCAGCCCCAGCATTTT
>few|TRBV6-6|TRBJ1-3|.
CASSYVGRVGNTIYF
TGTGCCAGCAGTTACGTGGGGAGAGTGGGAAACACCATATATTTT
>once|TRBV18|TRBJ1-1|.
CASSPPGSTEAFF
TGTGCCAGCTCACCACCTGGGAGCACTGAAGCTTTCTTT
>.|TRBV15|TRBJ2-2|.
CATSLRGMAGELFF
TGTGCCACCAGCCTACGCGGAATGGCCGGGGAGCTGTTTTTT
>.|TRBV7-2|TRBJ1-5|TRBD1
CASGDSQPQHF
TGTGCCAGCGGGGACAGTCAGCCCCAGCATTTT
>.|TRBV19|TRBJ1-5|.
CASSRGSSNQPQHF
TGTGCCAGTAGTCGGGGGAGTAGCAATCAGCCCCAGCATTTT
>few|TRBV6-5|TRBJ1-2|.
CASREGSGNYGYTF
TGTGCCAGCAGGGAGGGGTCAGGGAACTATGGCTACACCTTC
>.|TRBV30|TRBJ1-3|.
CAWTIGGNTIYF
TGTGCCTGGACAATCGGTGGAAACACCATATATTTT
>.|TRBV7-8|TRBJ2-7|.
CASSLLPGGSAGEQYF
TGTGCCAGCAGCCTACTCCCAGGGGGGTCCGCGGGGGAGCAGTACTTC
>.|TRBV15|TRBJ1-1|.
CATSRDLSGTEAFF
TGTGCCACCAGCAGAGATCTTTCGGGAACTGAAGCTTTCTTT
>.|TRBV10-3|TRBJ1-3|.
CAISDSDTFSGNTIYF
TGTGCCATCAGTGACTCCGACACTTTCTCTGGAAACACCATATATTTT
>.|TRBV9|TRBJ2-6|.
CASSPFSGANVLTF
TGTGCCAGCAGCCCCTTCTCTGGGGCCAACGTCCTGACTTTC
>once|TRBV3-1/TRBV3-2|TRBJ2-7|.
CASSQGGLFPYEQYF
TGTGCCAGCAGCCAAGGAGGGCTCTTTCCCTACGAGCAGTACTTC
>.|TRBV27|TRBJ2-1|TRBD2
CASSLSSGGNEQFF
TGTGCCAGCAGTTTGTCTAGCGGGGGCAATGAGCAGTTCTTC
>.|TRBV7-6|TRBJ2-5|.
CASSLEPGYGETQYF
TGTGCCAGCAGCTTAGAACCAGGGTATGGGGAGACCCAGTACTTC
>.|TRBV15|TRBJ1-5|.
CATSRDWRGLTQPQHF
TGTGCCACCAGCAGAGATTGGAGGGGACTCACTCAGCCCCAGCATTTT
>.|TRBV7-9|TRBJ2-7|TRBD1
CASSRTGDPYEQYF
TGTGCCAGCAGCCGGACAGGGGATCCCTACGAGCAGTACTTC
>.|TRBV9|TRBJ2-1|.
CASGVGANSYNEQFF
TGTGCCAGCGGCGTGGGAGCTAACTCCTACAATGAGCAGTTCTTC
>.|TRBV10-3|TRBJ2-7|.
CAISEGQIYEQYF
TGTGCCATCAGTGAGGGGCAGATCTACGAGCAGTACTTC
>.|TRBV2|TRBJ2-5|.
CASSPPGGRRETQYF
TGTGCCAGCAGTCCCCCAGGGGGGCGTCGGGAGACCCAGTACTTC
>.|TRBV2|TRBJ1-2|TRBD1
CASSEARGQGPYGYTF
TGTGCCAGCAGTGAAGCGCGGGGACAGGGACCCTATGGCTACACCTTC
>.|TRBV27|TRBJ1-1|TRBD1
CASSPGAGGANTEAFF
TGTGCCAGCAGTCCCGGGGCAGGGGGAGCTAACACTGAAGCTTTCTTT
>.|TRBV6-2/TRBV6-3|TRBJ2-1|.
CASSYQGREYNEQFF
TGTGCCAGCAGTTACCAGGGACGGGAGTACAATGAGCAGTTCTTC